Presented here are 29 T cell receptor beta chains from one specimen sequenced in a study of PD-1 blockade in classical Hodgkin lymphoma. The method was immunoSEQ multiplex PCR; TCRdb's version includes in-frame clones alone and lacks a portion of them. The sample includes 24,000 or so clones, about 83% of them seen just once. All patients experienced relapse after autologous stem cell transplantation, and brentuximab vedotin exposure was variable. The starting material was peripheral blood mononuclear cells (PBMCs), obtained before the second cycle of nivolumab. The origin of the receptors is a human donor with classical Hodgkin lymphoma.

This clone was counted between two and nine times. Other DNA sequences within the sample encode an identical CDR3. J is TRBJ2-7 and V is TRBV14, with D perhaps TRBD2 (6 bases). The CDR3 sequence is 12 residues long. The V end was cut by 4 bases, the J end by 5 bases, with 9 bases between. CDR1 is SGHDN, CDR2 FVKESK, per germline. The CDR3 sequence is CASSPGLHEQYF. The CDR3 coding sequence is TGTGCCAGCAGCCCGGGACTTCACGAGCAGTACTTC.

The genes are TRBV5-4 and TRBJ2-4; D is possibly TRBD2 (6 bases). Trimming took 2 bases from V and 5 from J, leaving 14 bases between them. The germline V gene has CDR1 SGHNT and CDR2 YYREEE (reference sequence). The CDR3 covers 15 residues. The CDR3 loop reads CASSFQVGEENIQYF. Here the CDR3 DNA reads TGTGCCAGCAGCTTTCAGGTCGGGGAGGAAAACATTCAGTACTTC.

The chain combines TRBV5-4 with TRBJ2-1; possibly TRBD1 or TRBD2 for D (5 bases each). The CDR3 totals 13 residues. Per the germline V gene, CDR1 is SGHNT and CDR2 is YYREEE (reference sequence). V lost 1 base and J lost 9, with 11 bases in between. CDR3 protein: CASSLSRAGEQFF. In DNA, the CDR3 is TGTGCCAGCAGCTTGAGCAGGGCGGGTGAGCAGTTCTTC. Together with reference TRBV5-4 and TRBJ2-1, the CDR3 gives the full variable domain: ETGVTQSPTHLIKTRGQQVTLRCSSQSGHNTVSWYQQALGQGPQFIFQYYREEENGRGNFPPRFSGLQFPNYSSELNVNALELDDSALYLCASSLSRAGEQFFGPGTRLTVL.

This clone was counted a few times. V usage is TRBV2 and J usage is TRBJ1-2; D possibly corresponds to TRBD1 (5 bases). V shed 9 bases and J shed 0 bases, with 11 bases lying between them. The CDR3 is 13 residues long. Germline V CDR1 and CDR2: SNHLY, FYNNEI. Written as DNA, the CDR3 is TGTGCCAGTGCGGACACAGCTAACTATGGCTACACCTTC. It specifies CASADTANYGYTF.

The V and J genes are TRBV4-3 and TRBJ1-1; D may be TRBD1 (5 bases). The germline gives CDR1 LGHNA, CDR2 YSLEER. The V end lost 0 bases, the J end lost 4 bases, and 15 bases lay between the germline ends. CDR3 size: 16 residues. In DNA, the CDR3 is TGCGCCAGCAGCCAAGATTACGGGACGTTGAGCACTGAAGCTTTCTTT. Protein: CASSQDYGTLSTEAFF.

The chain uses TRBV2 and TRBJ2-3, with D maybe TRBD2 (6 bases). This CDR3 comprises 16 residues. In germline, CDR1 is SNHLY, CDR2 FYNNEI. Trimming removed 8 bases from V and 4 bases from J, with 22 bases in between. Written as DNA, the CDR3 is TGTGCCAGCTCCGACCCGACAAGGGGAGGTGCAGATACGCAGTATTTT. Translation: CASSDPTRGGADTQYF.

The genes are TRBV21-1 and TRBJ2-3; TRBD1 is the table's D call, not checked against the DNA. TRBV21-1 is shown as a pseudogene. CDR3 length: 17 amino acids. CDR3 sequence (DNA): TGTGCCAGCAGCAAAGCGGGTCAGGGGAGAGGCACAGATACGCAGTATTTT. Amino acid sequence: CASSKAGQGRGTDTQYF.

The chain carries TRBV14 and TRBJ2-7, with 10 nucleotides matching TRBD1. The V gene end was trimmed by 2 bases and the J gene end by 0 bases; junction bases not matched to a gene: 10. CDR3 length equals 18 residues. Per germline, CDR1 SGHDN and CDR2 FVKESK. The CDR3, as DNA: TGTGCCAGCAGCCAACTAGGGACAGGGGCCTTCCCCTCCTACGAGCAGTACTTC. Its protein is CASSQLGTGAFPSYEQYF.

The chain links TRBV27 to TRBJ2-4; D is unclear. V was cut by 0 bases and J by 0 bases, with 15 bases left in between. The CDR3 totals 18 residues. The germline V gene has CDR1 MNHEY and CDR2 SMNVEV (reference sequence). CDR3 coding DNA: TGTGCCAGCAGTTTATCTAGCCCCTCGAGGCTAGCCAAAAACATTCAGTACTTC. Its protein is CASSLSSPSRLAKNIQYF.

V is TRBV29-1 and J is TRBJ2-6; tentative D call: TRBD2 (6 bases). The V and J ends lost 0 bases and 0 bases respectively, with 12 bases between them. The CDR3 runs to 17 residues. From germline, CDR1 is SQVTM and CDR2 ANQGSEA. In DNA form, the CDR3 reads TGCAGCGTTGAAGATTTCGGCGGGAACTCTGGGGCCAACGTCCTGACTTTC. It translates to CSVEDFGGNSGANVLTF.

This rearrangement joins TRBV6-5 to TRBJ2-7; D is possibly TRBD1 (5 bases). The CDR3 is made up of 14 amino acids. The V end was cut by 2 bases, the J end by 3 bases, with 11 bases between. CDR1 and CDR2 (germline): MNHEY, SVGAGI. Written as DNA, the CDR3 is TGTGCCAGCAGTTACAACAGGCACTACTACGAGCAGTACTTC. This codes for CASSYNRHYYEQYF.

This clone was found once. V is TRBV28 and J is TRBJ1-2; D not certain. Looked up from germline, CDR1 is MDHEN and CDR2 is SYDVKM. The CDR3 is 14 residues long. V was clipped by 7 bases and J by 7 bases, with 19 bases between them. The CDR3 coding sequence is TGTGCCAGCAAATTACATGGAGGGCTGCTTGGCTACACCTTC. It specifies CASKLHGGLLGYTF.

This clone was seen a handful of times. The V and J genes are TRBV7-8 and TRBJ1-1; TRBD1 might be the D (5 bases). V shed 1 base and J shed 1 base, with 16 bases lying between them. Germline CDR1 and CDR2: SGHVS and FQNEAQ. This CDR3 comprises 17 residues. DNA of the CDR3: TGTGCCAGCAGCTTAGGGGGCACAGTATATTCGAACACTGAAGCTTTCTTT. This codes for CASSLGGTVYSNTEAFF.

This clone was found once. J is TRBJ1-3 and V is TRBV30; D gene uncertain. CDR1 is GTSNPN, CDR2 SVGIG, per germline (reference sequence). The V end was cut by 2 bases, the J end by 4 bases, with 3 bases between. CDR3 length: 11 residues. As DNA, the CDR3 is TGTGCCTGGAGTAAGGGAAACACCATATATTTT. Its protein is CAWSKGNTIYF.

V usage is TRBV7-8 and J usage is TRBJ2-3, with unresolved D. V dropped 1 base and J dropped 2 bases, with 7 bases sitting between them. The CDR3 contains 14 residues. Germline V lookup: CDR1 SGHVS, CDR2 FQNEAQ. The CDR3 nucleotides are TGTGCCAGCAGCTTAGAAGAATACACAGATACGCAGTATTTT. Translation: CASSLEEYTDTQYF.

The CDR3 nucleotides read TGTGCCACCAGCAGAGATCCGGGGAGCGAGGCTTTCTTT. The encoded protein is CATSRDPGSEAFF. The rearrangement links TRBV15 to TRBJ1-1; D unresolved. CDR3 length: 13 residues. With 0 bases removed from V and 11 bases from J, the gap between germline ends came to 13 bases. Germline CDR1 reads LNHNV; CDR2 reads YYDKDF (reference sequence).

This chain connects TRBV4-3 to TRBJ1-2; possible D gene TRBD1, 5 bases. The CDR3 runs 15 residues. The germline V and J ends were trimmed by 0 bases and 5 bases, with 13 bases remaining between them. Looked up from germline, CDR1 is LGHNA and CDR2 is YSLEER. The CDR3 region has the DNA TGCGCCAGCAGCCAAGAATCTAGAGGGGTTTATGGCTACACCTTC. Encoded protein: CASSQESRGVYGYTF.

This clone was counted between two and nine times. The chain combines TRBV7-8 with TRBJ1-5; D perhaps matches TRBD1 (5 bases). The CDR3 sequence is 16 residues long. The V gene's germline CDR1 is SGHVS and CDR2 FQNEAQ. The V end was cut by 2 bases, the J end by 4 bases, with 15 bases between. The CDR3 DNA is TGTGCCAGCAGCTTATTCGGCAGGGCGATGAATCAGCCCCAGCATTTT. Encoded protein: CASSLFGRAMNQPQHF.

The gene calls are TRBV9 and TRBJ2-7; D gene ambiguous. Trimming stripped 0 bases from V and 6 bases from J, with 13 bases between. CDR3 length: 14 amino acids. Germline V CDR1 and CDR2: SGDLS, YYNGEE. CDR3 region: CASSVGDGGFEQYF. For the CDR3, the DNA is TGTGCCAGCAGCGTAGGAGACGGCGGCTTCGAGCAGTACTTC.

The rearrangement links TRBV28 to TRBJ2-1, with D possibly matching TRBD2 (6 bases). The V end was cut by 2 bases, the J end by 14 bases, with 22 bases between. CDR3 length equals 15 residues. Germline CDR1 and CDR2: MDHEN and SYDVKM. The CDR3 bases are TGTGCCAGCAGTTTAGGAGAACTACCCCGGGAGAGGAAGTTCTTC. It specifies CASSLGELPRERKFF.

This chain connects TRBV5-3 to TRBJ2-2, with 14 bases lining up with TRBD2. TRBV5-3 qualifies as an ORF whose function is uncertain. Trimming took 4 bases from V and 3 from J; bases not matched to a gene: 8. CDR3 size: 18 residues. The DNA of the CDR3 is TGTGCCAGAAGCACGGGACTAGCGGGAGCGGGGGACACCGGGGAGCTGTTTTTT. Protein: CARSTGLAGAGDTGELFF.

The chain links TRBV6-6 to TRBJ2-7, with D possibly called TRBD1 or TRBD2 (6 bases each). The CDR3 totals 12 residues. The germline gives CDR1 MNHNY, CDR2 SVGAGI (reference sequence). Between the trimmed V and J ends, which lost 2 bases and 6 bases, there was a span of 8 bases. The CDR3 nucleotides are TGTGCCAGCAGTTACCGGGGGCGCGAGCAGTACTTC. Translation: CASSYRGREQYF.

This chain connects TRBV10-2 to TRBJ2-1; D may be TRBD2 (7 bases). The CDR3 spans 15 residues. With 7 bases removed from V and 1 base from J, the gap between germline ends came to 14 bases. CDR1 is WSHSY and CDR2 is SAAADI in the germline V gene. CDR3 sequence (DNA): TGCGCCAGCAATGGGAGGGGGAGTTCCTACAATGAGCAGTTCTTC. It encodes CASNGRGSSYNEQFF.

This clone was seen a single time. V is TRBV7-8 and J is TRBJ2-1; D not certain. Trimming took off 2 bases at V and 4 bases at J, with 12 bases between the two ends. The CDR3 totals 15 residues. Per the germline V gene, CDR1 is SGHVS and CDR2 is FQNEAQ. CDR3 DNA sequence: TGTGCCAGCAGCTTAATGGCGGAGTGGTACAATGAGCAGTTCTTC. It codes for CASSLMAEWYNEQFF. Complete variable domain (other parts from reference TRBV7-8 and TRBJ2-1): GAGVSQSPRYKVAKRGQDVALRCDPISGHVSLFWYQQALGQGPEFLTYFQNEAQLDKSGLPSDRFFAERPEGSVSTLKIQRTQQEDSAVYLCASSLMAEWYNEQFFGPGTRLTVL.

The chain has TRBV5-1 and TRBJ2-3; D not resolved. V shed 2 bases and J shed 2 bases, with 12 bases lying between them. The germline gives CDR1 SGHRS, CDR2 YFSETQ. The CDR3 sequence is 15 residues long. CDR3 sequence: CASSLGNVNTDTQYF. The CDR3 coding sequence is TGCGCCAGCAGCTTAGGAAACGTTAACACAGATACGCAGTATTTT.

The V gene is TRBV6-7, the J gene TRBJ2-1, with TRBD1 identical over 10 bases. TRBV6-7 is classed as an ORF, of uncertain function. This CDR3 spans 16 amino acids. With 0 bases clipped from V and 6 bases from J, the junction kept 5 bases outside the gene matches. CDR3 region: CASSYSSRTGGNEQFF. CDR3 nucleotide sequence: TGTGCCAGCAGTTACTCCTCCCGGACAGGGGGCAATGAGCAGTTCTTC.

This sequence joins TRBV11-2 and TRBJ2-7; perhaps TRBD2 as D (7 bases). Germline V lookup: CDR1 SGHAT, CDR2 FQNNGV. The CDR3 has 14 residues. V dropped 1 base and J dropped 7 bases, with 14 bases sitting between them. The CDR3 protein is CASSLVRGAWEQYF. Written as DNA, the CDR3 is TGTGCCAGCAGCTTAGTTCGGGGGGCGTGGGAGCAGTACTTC.

CDR3 sequence (DNA): TGTGCCAGCAGCTTAAGCCCCCCAGGCGCGGGATATAAGAATGAGCAGTTCTTC. Encoded protein: CASSLSPPGAGYKNEQFF. V gene TRBV7-3 combines with J gene TRBJ2-1, with D maybe TRBD2 (6 bases). Trimming removed 1 base at V and 7 bases at J, with 23 bases between. Germline CDR1 and CDR2: SGHTA and FQGTGA. The length of the CDR3 is 18 residues.

CDR3 in DNA: TGTGCCAGCAGTGAAGAGTGGGGACTCTACACAGATACGCAGTATTTT. Translating it yields CASSEEWGLYTDTQYF. V and J are TRBV6-1 and TRBJ2-3; TRBD2 is a possible D gene (6 bases). The CDR3 runs 16 residues. Trimming left V 1 base short and J 2 bases short, with 13 bases between. CDR1 and CDR2 from the germline V gene are MNHNS and SASEGT.